One sample yielded the 24 T cell receptor beta chains listed below, sequenced in a study of CD8+CD57+ T cells in acquired aplastic anemia. The use of genomic DNA as template underpinned the TCR beta VDJ and CDR3 profiling. From the reads, TCRdb called clonotypes with MiXCR, one entry per CDR3 protein. In the table there are around 150,000 distinct CDR3 sequences, around 45% of which are singletons. Input material: sorted CD4+, CD8+, or CD8+CD57+ T cells (not recorded which) from PBMCs. The receptors were gathered from a human donor in good health.

This chain links TRBV7-2 with TRBJ2-7, with 11 positions matching TRBD2. V was clipped by 3 bases and J by 6 bases; unmatched bases: 7. Germline-derived CDR1 and CDR2 are SGHTA and FQGNSA. CDR3 length: 15 residues. This CDR3 is CASSFGSGGAPEQYF. The DNA for the CDR3 is TGTGCCAGCAGCTTTGGTAGCGGGGGGGCCCCCGAGCAGTACTTC.

This clonotype was recorded a few times. The J gene is TRBJ2-5, the V gene TRBV6-1; a weak D match, TRBD2 (5 bases). The V and J ends lost 6 bases and 5 bases respectively, with 28 bases between them. Germline-derived CDR1 and CDR2 are MNHNS and SASEGT. The length of the CDR3 is 18 residues. The CDR3 DNA is TGTGCCAGCAGCCCCCAAACCCGGGGAAGTTTTATTCGGGAGACCCAGTACTTC. It translates to CASSPQTRGSFIRETQYF.

With respect to this clonotype: A much larger clone differs from this one at a single base, so this may be a read error. The conserved phenylalanine or tryptophan normally closing the CDR3 is absent here, so this likely arose from a read error. This rearrangement joins TRBV5-8 to TRBJ1-2; weak D call: TRBD1 (5 bases). CDR3 length equals 15 residues. Trimming cost V 4 bases and J 0 bases, with 13 bases left between them. Germline loops: CDR1 SGHTS, CDR2 YDEGEE. CDR3 DNA: TGTGCCAGCAGCCACGGGACGGACGCTAACTATGGCTACACCCTC. It yields the protein CASSHGTDANYGYTL.

V usage is TRBV5-5 and J usage is TRBJ2-7; D possibly corresponds to TRBD1 (5 bases). The CDR3 sequence is 12 residues long. The germline V and J ends were trimmed by 4 bases and 3 bases, with 8 bases remaining between them. The germline CDR1 and CDR2 sequences are SGHKS and YYEKEE (reference sequence). CDR3 sequence reads: CASSQGSYEQYF. CDR3 nucleotide sequence: TGTGCCAGCAGCCAGGGAAGCTACGAGCAGTACTTC.

To note about this clonotype: A much larger clone is a single base away; this may be a read error. The CDR3 is CASARTGGNGISPLHF. Written as DNA, the CDR3 is TGTGCCAGCGCTAGGACAGGGGGTAACGGTATTTCACCCCTCCACTTT. The gene calls are TRBV10-3 and TRBJ1-6; 10 bases are a match to TRBD1. The CDR3 is 16 amino acids. V lost 10 bases and J lost 9; bases outside the gene matches: 15. Germline CDR1 is ENHRY and CDR2 is SYGVKD.

This clonotype occurred many times. The rearrangement joins TRBV4-2 to TRBJ2-7; 8 positions agree with TRBD1. V shed 2 bases, J shed 0 bases, and the junction held 12 bases outside the gene matches. The V gene's germline CDR1 is LGHNA and CDR2 YNFKEQ. The CDR3 has 18 amino acids. For the CDR3, the DNA is TGTGCCAGCAGCCAAAGGACAGGGTTTGCGTTGAGCTCCTACGAGCAGTACTTC. This sequence encodes CASSQRTGFALSSYEQYF.

The chain is built from TRBV2 and TRBJ1-6; 9 bases fit TRBD1. With 7 bases clipped from V and 6 bases from J, the junction kept 4 bases outside the gene matches. CDR3 length: 14 amino acids. Germline CDR1 reads SNHLY; CDR2 reads FYNNEI. CDR3 in DNA: TGTGCCAGCACCGGGACAGGGACTAATTCACCCCTCCACTTT. This encodes CASTGTGTNSPLHF.

Notes on this clonotype: A much larger clone lies one base from this, so it may be a read error. The chain uses TRBV2 and TRBJ1-4; possibly TRBD1 for D (6 bases). The CDR3 is 17 amino acids. Germline V gene data show CDR1 as SNHLY and CDR2 as FYNNEI. CDR3 in DNA: TGTGCCAGCAGTGGGAGGCCAGGGGCCTTCGGCGGTGAAAAACTGCTTTTT. Encoded protein: CASSGRPGAFGGEKLLF.

This clonotype was seen at least ten times. The chain uses TRBV5-1 and TRBJ2-2, with 9 bases lining up with TRBD2. Germline CDR1 and CDR2: SGHRS and YFSETQ. The CDR3 loop spans 15 amino acids. Trimming cost V 7 bases and J 4 bases; bases outside gene matches: 8. The CDR3 nucleotides read TGCGCCAGCTTTAGCGGGGGAGGGACCACCGGGGAGCTGTTTTTT. Protein product: CASFSGGGTTGELFF.

J is TRBJ1-4 and V is TRBV7-6, with a weak D call TRBD1 (6 bases). The V gene's germline CDR1 is SGHVS and CDR2 FNYEAQ. This CDR3 region has 16 residues. The V end lost 1 base, the J end lost 7 bases, and 16 bases lay between the germline ends. The CDR3 region has the DNA TGTGCCAGCAGCTTAGGTGGAGAGGGGGTGGCTGAAAAACTGTTTTTT. Residues: CASSLGGEGVAEKLFF.

This chain connects TRBV19 to TRBJ1-3, with TRBD1 as a possible D gene (6 bases). This CDR3 has 19 residues. Germline CDR1 reads LNHDA; CDR2 reads SQIVND (reference sequence). The V end was cut by 5 bases, the J end by 0 bases, with 23 bases between. The CDR3 spells CASSYPSHRDASSGNTIYF. In nucleotides, the CDR3 is TGTGCCAGTAGTTACCCAAGCCACAGGGACGCCAGCTCTGGAAACACCATATATTTT.

The chain has TRBV20-1 and TRBJ1-1, with D uncertain. Germline V lookup: CDR1 DFQATT, CDR2 SNEGSKA (reference sequence). The CDR3 loop spans 13 amino acids. Trimming cost V 8 bases and J 1 base, with 14 bases left between them. Written as DNA, the CDR3 is TGCAGTACTACACGGTTGGGGAACACTGAAGCTTTCTTT. This encodes CSTTRLGNTEAFF.

This clonotype was recorded at least ten times. The V call is TRBV2, the J call TRBJ1-5, with a tentative D call TRBD1 (5 bases). This CDR3 has 15 amino acids. Germline loops: CDR1 SNHLY, CDR2 FYNNEI. Trimming pared 3 bases from V and 4 bases from J, leaving 13 bases between. CDR3 coding DNA: TGTGCCAGCAGTGAGGGACTTTCGGAAAATCAGCCCCAGCATTTT. It translates to CASSEGLSENQPQHF.

The chain joins TRBV6-1 to TRBJ2-2; 9 nucleotides match TRBD2. Unmatched junction bases numbered 5, after V lost 5 bases and J lost 4 bases. CDR1 and CDR2 (germline): MNHNS, SASEGT. This CDR3 is built from 15 residues. The CDR3 DNA follows: TGTGCCAGCAGTAGGGGGACTAGCCCCACCGGGGAGCTGTTTTTT. Its protein product is CASSRGTSPTGELFF.

The rearrangement links TRBV7-7 to TRBJ2-2, with D unclear. CDR3 length equals 12 residues. Germline V gives CDR1 SSHAT, CDR2 FNYEAQ (reference sequence). V lost 4 bases, J lost 4 bases, and 4 bases lay in between. CDR3 DNA: TGTGCCAGCAGCTCGATCACCGGGGAGCTGTTTTTT. Translated, it gives CASSSITGELFF. Full variable domain (outside the CDR3, taken from reference TRBV7-7 and TRBJ2-2): GAGVSQSPRYKVTKRGQDVTLRCDPISSHATLYWYQQALGQGPEFLTYFNYEAQPDKSGLPSDRFSAERPEGSISTLTIQRTEQRDSAMYRCASSSITGELFFGEGSRLTVL.

The chain links TRBV15 to TRBJ1-2; D not certain. Trimming took 0 bases from V and 6 from J, leaving 11 bases between them. Looked up from germline, CDR1 is LNHNV and CDR2 is YYDKDF (reference sequence). CDR3 size: 14 residues. The CDR3 region has the DNA TGTGCCACCAGCAGAGATAGAGGGCCCCATGGCTACACCTTC. Translated, it gives CATSRDRGPHGYTF. The full variable domain, in which reference TRBV15 and TRBJ1-2 provide the parts outside the CDR3, is DAMVIQNPRYQVTQFGKPVTLSCSQTLNHNVMYWYQQKSSQAPKLLFHYYDKDFNNEADTPDNFQSRRPNTSFCFLDIRSPGLGDTAMYLCATSRDRGPHGYTFGSGTRLTVV.

The V call is TRBV2, the J call TRBJ2-7; D gene uncertain. Trimming took off 0 bases at V and 2 bases at J, with 8 bases between the two ends. CDR1 is SNHLY and CDR2 is FYNNEI in the germline V gene. The CDR3 consists of 14 residues. CDR3 bases: TGTGCCAGCAGTGAAGCGATGGTAGCCTACGAGCAGTACTTC. It is translated as CASSEAMVAYEQYF.

A word on this clonotype: A much larger clone differs by one base, so this may be a read error. The chain combines TRBV20-1 with TRBJ2-3; D possibly matches TRBD1 or TRBD2 (5 bases each). The germline V gene encodes CDR1 DFQATT and CDR2 SNEGSKA (reference sequence). The germline V and J ends were trimmed by 5 bases and 4 bases, with 13 bases remaining between them. The CDR3 runs 13 residues. The CDR3 loop is CSADRDGADTQYF. CDR3 sequence (DNA): TGCAGTGCTGACCGGGACGGCGCAGATACGCAGTATTTT.

There are many counts of this clonotype. The J gene is TRBJ2-7, the V gene TRBV12-3 or TRBV12-4; 12 bases are a match to TRBD2. V was pared by 6 bases and J by 2 bases, with 5 bases of the junction left unmatched. The CDR3 contains 15 residues. The DNA for the CDR3 is TGTGCCAGCAGAACGACTAGCGGGAGTCCCTACGAGCAGTACTTC. The encoded protein is CASRTTSGSPYEQYF.

This clonotype was detected ten times or more. This chain connects TRBV24-1 to TRBJ2-5; 7 positions agree with TRBD2. Germline V gene lookup returns CDR1 KGHDR and CDR2 SFDVKD. This CDR3 has 14 amino acids. V shed 2 bases and J 4 bases; nucleotides not matched to a gene: 3. As DNA, the CDR3 is TGTGCCACCAGTGATTCCAGGGAGGGAGAGACCCAGTACTTC. The encoded protein is CATSDSREGETQYF.

This clonotype was seen a few times. This may be a read error: a much more frequent sequence differs by one nucleotide. The V and J genes are TRBV19 and TRBJ2-1, with D tentatively TRBD1 or TRBD2 (5 bases each). CDR3 length: 15 amino acids. Per the germline V gene, CDR1 is LNHDA and CDR2 is SQIVND (reference sequence). The CDR3 region has the DNA TGTGCCAGTAGTCGGGGCACGATCTCCTACAATGAGCAGCTCTTC. This codes for CASSRGTISYNEQLF. Drawing the rest from reference TRBV19 and TRBJ2-1, the complete variable domain is DGGITQSPKYLFRKEGQNVTLSCEQNLNHDAMYWYRQDPGQGLRLIYYSQIVNDFQKGDIAEGYSVSREKKESFPLTVTSAQKNPTAFYLCASSRGTISYNEQLFGPGTRLTVL.

This chain uses TRBV24-1 with TRBJ1-3; D not resolved. Trimming pared 5 bases from V and 7 bases from J, leaving 14 bases between. Per the germline V gene, CDR1 is KGHDR and CDR2 is SFDVKD. The CDR3 runs to 14 residues. CDR3: CATSGTDRDNTIYF. The DNA for the CDR3 is TGTGCCACCAGTGGTACGGACCGAGACAACACCATATATTTT.

Of note for this clonotype: This clone may be a read error of a much larger clone one base away. The chain combines TRBV7-6 with TRBJ2-1; D perhaps matches TRBD1 (6 bases). The germline V gene has CDR1 SGHVS and CDR2 FNYEAQ. This CDR3 is 16 amino acids long. In DNA, the CDR3 is TGTGCCAGCAGCTTAGTGCCATCCGGGACAAAAAATGAGCGGTTCTTC. Translated, it gives CASSLVPSGTKNERFF.

For this clonotype: A much larger clone differs by one base, so this may be a read error. The V and J genes are TRBV12-3 or TRBV12-4 and TRBJ2-3, with a possible D match to TRBD1 (6 bases). This CDR3 has 15 amino acids. The CDR3 spells CASSLSRGSQDTQCF. The CDR3 DNA is TGTGCCAGCAGTTTATCCAGGGGATCCCAAGATACGCAGTGTTTT.